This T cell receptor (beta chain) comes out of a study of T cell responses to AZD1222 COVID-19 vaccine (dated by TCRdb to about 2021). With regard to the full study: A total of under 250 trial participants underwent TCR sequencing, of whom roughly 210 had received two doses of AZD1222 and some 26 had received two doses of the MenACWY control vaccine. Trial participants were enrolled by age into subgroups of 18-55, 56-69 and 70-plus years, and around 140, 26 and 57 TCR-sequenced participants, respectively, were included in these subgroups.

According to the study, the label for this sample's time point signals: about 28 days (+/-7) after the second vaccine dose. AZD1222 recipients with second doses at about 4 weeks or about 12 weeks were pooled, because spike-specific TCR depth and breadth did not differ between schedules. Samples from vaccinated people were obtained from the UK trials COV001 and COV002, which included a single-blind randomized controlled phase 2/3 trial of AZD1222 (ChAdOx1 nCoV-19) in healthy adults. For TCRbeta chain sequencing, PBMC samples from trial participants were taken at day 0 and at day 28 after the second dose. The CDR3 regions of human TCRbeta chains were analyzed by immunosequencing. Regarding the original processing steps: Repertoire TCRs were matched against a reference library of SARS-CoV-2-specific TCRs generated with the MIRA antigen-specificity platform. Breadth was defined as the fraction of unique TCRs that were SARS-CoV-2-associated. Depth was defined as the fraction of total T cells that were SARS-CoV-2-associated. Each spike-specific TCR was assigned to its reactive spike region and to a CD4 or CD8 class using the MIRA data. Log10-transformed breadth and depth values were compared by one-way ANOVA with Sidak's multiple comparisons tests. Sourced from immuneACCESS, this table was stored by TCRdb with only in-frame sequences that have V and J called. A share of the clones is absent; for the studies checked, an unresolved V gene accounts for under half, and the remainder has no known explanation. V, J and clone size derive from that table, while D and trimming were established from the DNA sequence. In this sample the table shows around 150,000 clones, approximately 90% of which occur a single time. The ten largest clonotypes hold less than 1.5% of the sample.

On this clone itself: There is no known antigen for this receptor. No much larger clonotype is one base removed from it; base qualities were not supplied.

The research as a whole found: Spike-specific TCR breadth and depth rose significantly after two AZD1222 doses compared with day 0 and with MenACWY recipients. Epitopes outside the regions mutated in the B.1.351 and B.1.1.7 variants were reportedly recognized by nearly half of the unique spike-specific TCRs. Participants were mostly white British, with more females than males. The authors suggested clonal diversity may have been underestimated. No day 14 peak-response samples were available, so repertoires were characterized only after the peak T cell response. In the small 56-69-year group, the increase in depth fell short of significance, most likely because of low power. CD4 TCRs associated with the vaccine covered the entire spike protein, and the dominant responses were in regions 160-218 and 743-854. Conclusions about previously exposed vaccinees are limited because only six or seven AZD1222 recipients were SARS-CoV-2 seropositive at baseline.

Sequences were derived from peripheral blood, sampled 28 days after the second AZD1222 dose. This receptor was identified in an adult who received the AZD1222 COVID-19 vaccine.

The CDR3 here reads CASSQGTGNQPQHF. Read as DNA, the sequence is TGTGCCAGCAGCCAAGGGACAGGGAATCAGCCCCAGCATTTT. The sequence links TRBV7-2 to TRBJ1-5, and 9 junctional nucleotides match TRBD1. CDR1 and CDR2, per the germline V gene, are SGHTA and FQGNSA. From the cysteine up to the phenylalanine, the CDR3 has a length of 14 residues. CDR3 DNA only is kept here, 42 bases in frame from base 1. V is cut back by 5 bases and J by 4 bases, with 3 bases in the junction unmatched.